Listed here is a single T cell receptor beta chain. The data were obtained in a study of blood T cell repertoires in COVID-19. About the study: Acute and convalescent COVID-19 specimens originated in the United States, Italy and Spain.

The table came from immunoSEQ multiplex PCR; TCRdb's copy has only in-frame clones and leaves some out. In the table there are under 300,000 clones, about 89% of which are singletons. The receptor was derived from a middle-aged woman who had recovered from COVID-19. Material: PBMCs or T cells enriched from blood (not recorded which).

CDR3 region: CATSRDRFSGVRAFF. In DNA, the CDR3 is TGTGCCACCAGCAGAGATCGTTTTTCCGGTGTGCGGGCTTTCTTT. The chain joins TRBV15 to TRBJ1-1; D is uncertain. CDR1 and CDR2 (germline): LNHNV, YYDKDF (reference sequence). Trimming pared 0 bases from V and 11 bases from J, leaving 19 bases between. This CDR3 region has 15 residues.